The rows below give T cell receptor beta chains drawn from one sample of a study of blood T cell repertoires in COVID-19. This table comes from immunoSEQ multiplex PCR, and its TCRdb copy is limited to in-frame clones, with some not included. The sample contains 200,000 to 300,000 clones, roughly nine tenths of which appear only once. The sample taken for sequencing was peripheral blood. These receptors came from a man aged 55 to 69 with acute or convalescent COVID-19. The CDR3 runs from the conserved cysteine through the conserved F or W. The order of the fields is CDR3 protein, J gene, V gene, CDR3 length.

cdr3_aa: CASSSFLQGGPKEQYF; j_call: TRBJ2-7; v_call: TRBV5-1; cdr3_length: 16
cdr3_aa: CATSEHGLAVGNEQFF; j_call: TRBJ2-1; v_call: TRBV24-1; cdr3_length: 16
cdr3_aa: CASSPTSGSSNEQFF; j_call: TRBJ2-1; v_call: TRBV6-2/TRBV6-3; cdr3_length: 15
cdr3_aa: CASSLGSGLAGQDEQFF; j_call: TRBJ2-1; v_call: TRBV7-8; cdr3_length: 17
cdr3_aa: CASSFEEGKLFF; j_call: TRBJ1-4; v_call: TRBV7-9; cdr3_length: 12
cdr3_aa: CASSPLDRGDTQYF; j_call: TRBJ2-3; v_call: TRBV23-1; cdr3_length: 14
cdr3_aa: CASSLGNRGVSKNIQYF; j_call: TRBJ2-4; v_call: TRBV11-2; cdr3_length: 17
cdr3_aa: CASIVSAGATDTQYF; j_call: TRBJ2-3; v_call: TRBV2; cdr3_length: 15
cdr3_aa: CASSLYRGGNTEAFF; j_call: TRBJ1-1; v_call: TRBV27; cdr3_length: 15
cdr3_aa: CASSEAAGSYEQYF; j_call: TRBJ2-7; v_call: TRBV3-1/TRBV3-2; cdr3_length: 14
cdr3_aa: CASSTRLNTEAFF; j_call: TRBJ1-1; v_call: TRBV19; cdr3_length: 13
cdr3_aa: CASSVEASGQETQYF; j_call: TRBJ2-5; v_call: TRBV9; cdr3_length: 15
cdr3_aa: CASSQALAGGTGELFF; j_call: TRBJ2-2; v_call: TRBV4-2; cdr3_length: 16
cdr3_aa: CASSHNTGALGGYTF; j_call: TRBJ1-2; v_call: TRBV4-3; cdr3_length: 15
cdr3_aa: CASSQDRTSGSNGELFF; j_call: TRBJ2-2; v_call: TRBV4-3; cdr3_length: 17
cdr3_aa: CASGRDTQYF; j_call: TRBJ2-3; v_call: TRBV3-1/TRBV3-2; cdr3_length: 10
cdr3_aa: CASRSPGVPEKLFF; j_call: TRBJ1-4; v_call: TRBV6-5; cdr3_length: 14
cdr3_aa: CASSRGYLGAAKNIQYF; j_call: TRBJ2-4; v_call: TRBV4-3; cdr3_length: 17
cdr3_aa: CASSPRQGTGNTIYF; j_call: TRBJ1-3; v_call: TRBV9; cdr3_length: 15
cdr3_aa: CASSPGHRINEKLFF; j_call: TRBJ1-4; v_call: TRBV7-2; cdr3_length: 15
cdr3_aa: CATSRERSSGSTPPSNEQFF; j_call: TRBJ2-1; v_call: TRBV15; cdr3_length: 20
cdr3_aa: CASSINPVRRGEQFF; j_call: TRBJ2-1; v_call: TRBV19; cdr3_length: 15
cdr3_aa: CASSLVQGSNTIYF; j_call: TRBJ1-3; v_call: TRBV7-2; cdr3_length: 14
cdr3_aa: CASSPGGRLCEQYF; j_call: TRBJ2-7; v_call: TRBV21-1; cdr3_length: 14
cdr3_aa: CASSEGPHSSYGYTF; j_call: TRBJ1-2; v_call: TRBV6-1; cdr3_length: 15
cdr3_aa: CASSLIAGGQSEQYF; j_call: TRBJ2-7; v_call: TRBV11-1; cdr3_length: 15
cdr3_aa: CASRLTGGEEYEQYF; j_call: TRBJ2-7; v_call: TRBV2; cdr3_length: 15
cdr3_aa: CASSLEAGGDTIYF; j_call: TRBJ1-3; v_call: TRBV7-9; cdr3_length: 14
cdr3_aa: CASSPGLSGGGYTF; j_call: TRBJ1-2; v_call: TRBV7-3; cdr3_length: 14
cdr3_aa: CASSDRQGLNEQFF; j_call: TRBJ2-1; v_call: TRBV6-4; cdr3_length: 14
cdr3_aa: CASSLLYSGRANNEQFF; j_call: TRBJ2-1; v_call: TRBV27; cdr3_length: 17
cdr3_aa: CASSIRQPDYTDTQYF; j_call: TRBJ2-3; v_call: TRBV19; cdr3_length: 16
cdr3_aa: CASRRTVIAGVGNEQFF; j_call: TRBJ2-1; v_call: TRBV19; cdr3_length: 17
cdr3_aa: CAWTARDNQPQHF; j_call: TRBJ1-5; v_call: TRBV30; cdr3_length: 13
cdr3_aa: CASSTGAYGYTF; j_call: TRBJ1-2; v_call: TRBV28; cdr3_length: 12
cdr3_aa: CSVEDHRMGNTIYF; j_call: TRBJ1-3; v_call: TRBV29-1; cdr3_length: 14
cdr3_aa: CASSASGGRPYEQYF; j_call: TRBJ2-7; v_call: TRBV9; cdr3_length: 15
cdr3_aa: CASSWETGGGNEQYF; j_call: TRBJ2-7; v_call: TRBV5-6; cdr3_length: 15
cdr3_aa: CSARVSYEQYF; j_call: TRBJ2-7; v_call: TRBV20-1; cdr3_length: 11
cdr3_aa: CASSYSTGPPSQPQHF; j_call: TRBJ1-5; v_call: TRBV6-5; cdr3_length: 16
cdr3_aa: CASSSGGGSGNTIYF; j_call: TRBJ1-3; v_call: TRBV7-8; cdr3_length: 15
cdr3_aa: CASSLGQFTEAFF; j_call: TRBJ1-1; v_call: TRBV7-9; cdr3_length: 13
cdr3_aa: CASSIPGQGVGNTIYF; j_call: TRBJ1-3; v_call: TRBV19; cdr3_length: 16
cdr3_aa: CASRTTGGGQPQHF; j_call: TRBJ1-5; v_call: TRBV19; cdr3_length: 14
cdr3_aa: CASSYSGQSQETQYF; j_call: TRBJ2-5; v_call: TRBV6-2/TRBV6-3; cdr3_length: 15
cdr3_aa: CASSDGAEETQYF; j_call: TRBJ2-5; v_call: TRBV2; cdr3_length: 13
cdr3_aa: CASSVQGFSNQPQHF; j_call: TRBJ1-5; v_call: TRBV2; cdr3_length: 15
cdr3_aa: CASSPPITEAFF; j_call: TRBJ1-1; v_call: TRBV28; cdr3_length: 12
cdr3_aa: CASSPNRGNQPQHF; j_call: TRBJ1-5; v_call: TRBV18; cdr3_length: 14
cdr3_aa: CSVKGGGTEAFF; j_call: TRBJ1-1; v_call: TRBV29-1; cdr3_length: 12
cdr3_aa: CASSREGNQPQHF; j_call: TRBJ1-5; v_call: TRBV2; cdr3_length: 13
cdr3_aa: CASSLGPGSAGEQYF; j_call: TRBJ2-7; v_call: TRBV7-3; cdr3_length: 15
cdr3_aa: CASSLGSSGSWDEQFF; j_call: TRBJ2-1; v_call: TRBV5-1; cdr3_length: 16
cdr3_aa: CASSLAGQTTEAFF; j_call: TRBJ1-1; v_call: TRBV5-1; cdr3_length: 14
cdr3_aa: CASSPLGGIGGYTF; j_call: TRBJ1-2; v_call: TRBV7-2; cdr3_length: 14